A selection of T cell receptor beta chains follows, all from one sample in a study of T cell responses to AZD1222 COVID-19 vaccine. Generated by immunoSEQ multiplex PCR, the TCRdb table keeps only in-frame clones and is missing some. Of 25,000 to 35,000 clones in the sample, around 78% were seen once. The source was peripheral blood, collected on day 0 of AZD1222 vaccination. The receptors here all came from an adult in good health. Both conserved end residues are part of each CDR3. D genes are given only for firm matches. Size tells how often a clone was seen (once, few, many) or the class of an expanded clone, and some rows leave it out.

clone size	J gene	V gene	D gene	CDR3 protein	CDR3 DNA
once	TRBJ2-2	TRBV6-5	TRBD1	CASMRGRDTGELFF	TGTGCCAGCATGAGGGGGCGAGACACCGGGGAGCTGTTTTTT
NA	TRBJ1-1	TRBV25-1	TRBD1	CASSDRGQGITEAFF	TGTGCCAGCAGTGATAGGGGACAGGGGATTACTGAAGCTTTCTTT
NA	TRBJ1-4	TRBV29-1	NA	CSVVLGLETNEKLFF	TGCAGCGTTGTTCTAGGGTTAGAAACTAATGAAAAACTGTTTTTT
NA	TRBJ2-7	TRBV11-2	TRBD2	CASSLGLAGVYEQYF	TGTGCCAGCAGCCTGGGACTAGCGGGGGTCTACGAGCAGTACTTC
NA	TRBJ2-3	TRBV7-3	NA	CASSLLPRMSTDTQYF	TGTGCCAGCAGCTTACTTCCCAGGATGAGCACAGATACGCAGTATTTT
NA	TRBJ2-1	TRBV19	NA	CASSIMASYNEQFF	TGTGCCAGTAGTATAATGGCCAGCTACAATGAGCAGTTCTTC
NA	TRBJ2-5	TRBV7-2	NA	CASRLTAQETQYF	TGTGCCAGCAGACTGACAGCACAAGAGACCCAGTACTTC
NA	TRBJ2-2	TRBV5-1	TRBD2	CASSPPLAGGPGTGELFF	TGCGCCAGCAGCCCCCCCTTAGCGGGAGGGCCCGGGACCGGGGAGCTGTTTTTT
NA	TRBJ2-7	TRBV5-1	TRBD1	CASSPGTVPYEQYF	TGCGCCAGCAGCCCTGGGACAGTCCCCTACGAGCAGTACTTC
once	TRBJ2-1	TRBV19	TRBD1	CASQQRVTGGRIGNEQFF	TGTGCCAGCCAACAAAGAGTGACAGGGGGCCGGATTGGCAATGAGCAGTTCTTC
NA	TRBJ2-1	TRBV6-2/TRBV6-3	TRBD2	CASSRTRGGSWPQEQFF	TGTGCCAGCAGCCGCACCCGGGGCGGGAGCTGGCCCCAAGAGCAGTTCTTC
few	TRBJ2-7	TRBV3-1/TRBV3-2	NA	CASSQAYGRNSYEQYF	TGTGCCAGCAGCCAAGCCTACGGACGTAACTCCTACGAGCAGTACTTC
NA	TRBJ2-1	TRBV27	TRBD2	CASRASGLGHEQFF	TGTGCCAGCCGGGCTAGCGGGTTAGGTCATGAGCAGTTCTTC
NA	TRBJ1-5	TRBV5-5	TRBD1	CASSLFMDREYGQPQHF	TGTGCCAGCAGCTTGTTTATGGACAGGGAATACGGTCAGCCCCAGCATTTT
few	TRBJ1-1	TRBV19	NA	CASTLGDIWGNTEAFF	TGTGCCAGTACCCTTGGGGATATATGGGGGAACACTGAAGCTTTCTTT
NA	TRBJ2-2	TRBV3-1/TRBV3-2	TRBD2	CASRLGTTTGELFF	TGTGCCAGCAGACTAGGGACTACTACTGGGGAGCTGTTTTTT
NA	TRBJ1-1	TRBV5-6	NA	CASSFQRMNTEAFF	TGTGCCAGCAGCTTTCAGAGGATGAACACTGAAGCTTTCTTT
NA	TRBJ1-4	TRBV18	NA	CASSPPPGGEKLFF	TGTGCCAGCTCACCACCGCCGGGGGGTGAAAAACTGTTTTTT
few	TRBJ2-6	TRBV12-3/TRBV12-4	NA	CASSLSGANVLTF	TGTGCCAGCAGTTTATCTGGGGCCAACGTCCTGACTTTC
once	TRBJ2-7	TRBV18	TRBD1	CASSPPAQGAYEQYF	TGTGCCAGCTCACCACCGGCTCAGGGGGCCTACGAGCAGTACTTC
NA	TRBJ2-5	TRBV6-6	TRBD2	CASSYPWAGAGETQYF	TGTGCCAGCAGTTACCCCTGGGCGGGAGCGGGTGAGACCCAGTACTTC
NA	TRBJ2-4	TRBV3-1/TRBV3-2	NA	CASSRTLPGEGAKNIQYF	TGTGCCAGCAGCCGAACCCTTCCAGGGGAAGGGGCCAAAAACATTCAGTACTTC
NA	TRBJ2-6	TRBV7-3	TRBD2	CASSKIAGAYSGANVLTF	TGTGCCAGCAGCAAAATAGCGGGAGCTTACTCTGGGGCCAACGTCCTGACTTTC
NA	TRBJ2-1	TRBV5-4	TRBD2	CASSSFSAGGPNNEQFF	TGTGCCAGCAGCTCTTTCTCTGCGGGAGGGCCGAACAATGAGCAGTTCTTC
NA	TRBJ2-7	TRBV13	TRBD1	CASRLTGTGVHEQYF	TGTGCCAGCAGATTAACCGGGACAGGTGTCCACGAGCAGTACTTC
NA	TRBJ1-3	TRBV9	TRBD1	CASSLDPGTGGNTIYF	TGTGCCAGCAGCTTAGACCCCGGGACAGGGGGAAACACCATATATTTT
NA	TRBJ2-2	TRBV10-3	NA	CAISAGTAHTGELFF	TGTGCCATCAGCGCCGGAACAGCCCACACCGGGGAGCTGTTTTTT
NA	TRBJ2-7	TRBV20-1	NA	CSARASYEQYF	TGCAGTGCTAGAGCCTCCTACGAGCAGTACTTC
NA	TRBJ2-5	TRBV24-1	NA	CATSMGGWDQETQYF	TGTGCCACCAGTATGGGCGGGTGGGACCAAGAGACCCAGTACTTC
NA	TRBJ2-2	TRBV19	TRBD2	CASSPGLAYANTGELFF	TGTGCCAGTAGCCCGGGACTAGCGTACGCGAACACCGGGGAGCTGTTTTTT
NA	TRBJ2-3	TRBV11-3	NA	CASSLYTDTQYF	TGTGCCAGCAGCCTCTACACAGATACGCAGTATTTT
NA	TRBJ1-5	TRBV5-1	TRBD1	CASSLAGTGVGQPQHF	TGCGCCAGCAGCTTGGCCGGGACAGGGGTAGGTCAGCCCCAGCATTTT
NA	TRBJ1-5	TRBV6-5	NA	CALKTGYSNQPQHF	TGTGCCTTAAAAACAGGTTATAGCAATCAGCCCCAGCATTTT
NA	TRBJ1-2	TRBV11-2	TRBD1	CASSPGQGDYGYTF	TGTGCCAGCAGCCCGGGACAGGGGGACTATGGCTACACCTTC
few	TRBJ1-3	TRBV3-1/TRBV3-2	NA	CASSQGAGSGNTIYF	TGTGCCAGCAGCCAAGGGGCAGGGTCTGGAAACACCATATATTTT
NA	TRBJ2-2	TRBV5-1	NA	CASSLYGTSGDRDTGELFF	TGCGCCAGCAGCTTGTACGGGACGAGTGGGGATCGGGACACCGGGGAGCTGTTTTTT
NA	TRBJ1-5	TRBV7-2	NA	CASSLTNSNQPQHF	TGTGCCAGCAGCCTGACAAATAGCAATCAGCCCCAGCATTTT
NA	TRBJ2-3	TRBV18	NA	CASSPPGADTQYF	TGTGCCAGCTCACCACCAGGAGCAGATACGCAGTATTTT
NA	TRBJ2-7	TRBV6-5	NA	CATGPMVGYEQYF	TGTGCCACAGGACCGATGGTAGGATACGAGCAGTACTTC
NA	TRBJ2-2	TRBV5-8	NA	CASSFRNTGELFF	TGTGCCAGCAGCTTCAGGAACACCGGGGAGCTGTTTTTT
NA	TRBJ1-2	TRBV6-2/TRBV6-3	TRBD1	CASSYSTGPNGYTF	TGTGCCAGCAGTTACTCGACAGGGCCAAATGGCTACACCTTC
NA	TRBJ2-3	TRBV23-1	NA	CASSQSGDELTDTQYF	TGCGCCAGCAGTCAATCGGGCGACGAACTCACAGATACGCAGTATTTT
NA	TRBJ2-1	TRBV7-7	TRBD2	CASSSTSGSYDEQFF	TGTGCTAGCAGCTCGACTAGCGGGAGCTACGATGAGCAGTTCTTC
NA	TRBJ1-1	TRBV25-1	NA	CASSDRDEAFF	TGTGCCAGCAGTGACAGAGATGAAGCTTTCTTT
NA	TRBJ2-7	TRBV5-6	NA	CASSLGWAAYEQYF	TGTGCCAGCAGCCTCGGGTGGGCTGCCTACGAGCAGTACTTC
NA	TRBJ2-3	TRBV6-4	NA	CASSDRETDTQYF	TGTGCCAGCAGTGACAGGGAAACAGATACGCAGTATTTT
NA	TRBJ1-6	TRBV5-1	TRBD1	CASSFTLTGLGVSPLHF	TGCGCCAGCAGCTTTACTCTGACAGGGCTCGGAGTTTCACCCCTCCACTTT
NA	TRBJ2-6	TRBV5-5	NA	CASSWITSGANVLTF	TGTGCCAGCAGCTGGATCACCTCTGGGGCCAACGTCCTGACTTTC
few	TRBJ2-7	TRBV5-1	NA	CASSLVTASYEQYF	TGCGCCAGCAGCTTGGTGACGGCCTCCTACGAGCAGTACTTC
NA	TRBJ2-3	TRBV5-1	NA	CASSRGFNGGTDTQYF	TGCGCCAGCAGCAGGGGATTTAATGGGGGGACAGATACGCAGTATTTT
NA	TRBJ2-2	TRBV27	TRBD1	CEIGQVAIHTGELFF	TGCGAGATAGGACAGGTAGCGATTCATACCGGGGAGCTGTTTTTT
NA	TRBJ1-4	TRBV19	NA	CASSNPATNEKLFF	TGTGCCAGTAGTAACCCAGCAACTAATGAAAAACTGTTTTTT